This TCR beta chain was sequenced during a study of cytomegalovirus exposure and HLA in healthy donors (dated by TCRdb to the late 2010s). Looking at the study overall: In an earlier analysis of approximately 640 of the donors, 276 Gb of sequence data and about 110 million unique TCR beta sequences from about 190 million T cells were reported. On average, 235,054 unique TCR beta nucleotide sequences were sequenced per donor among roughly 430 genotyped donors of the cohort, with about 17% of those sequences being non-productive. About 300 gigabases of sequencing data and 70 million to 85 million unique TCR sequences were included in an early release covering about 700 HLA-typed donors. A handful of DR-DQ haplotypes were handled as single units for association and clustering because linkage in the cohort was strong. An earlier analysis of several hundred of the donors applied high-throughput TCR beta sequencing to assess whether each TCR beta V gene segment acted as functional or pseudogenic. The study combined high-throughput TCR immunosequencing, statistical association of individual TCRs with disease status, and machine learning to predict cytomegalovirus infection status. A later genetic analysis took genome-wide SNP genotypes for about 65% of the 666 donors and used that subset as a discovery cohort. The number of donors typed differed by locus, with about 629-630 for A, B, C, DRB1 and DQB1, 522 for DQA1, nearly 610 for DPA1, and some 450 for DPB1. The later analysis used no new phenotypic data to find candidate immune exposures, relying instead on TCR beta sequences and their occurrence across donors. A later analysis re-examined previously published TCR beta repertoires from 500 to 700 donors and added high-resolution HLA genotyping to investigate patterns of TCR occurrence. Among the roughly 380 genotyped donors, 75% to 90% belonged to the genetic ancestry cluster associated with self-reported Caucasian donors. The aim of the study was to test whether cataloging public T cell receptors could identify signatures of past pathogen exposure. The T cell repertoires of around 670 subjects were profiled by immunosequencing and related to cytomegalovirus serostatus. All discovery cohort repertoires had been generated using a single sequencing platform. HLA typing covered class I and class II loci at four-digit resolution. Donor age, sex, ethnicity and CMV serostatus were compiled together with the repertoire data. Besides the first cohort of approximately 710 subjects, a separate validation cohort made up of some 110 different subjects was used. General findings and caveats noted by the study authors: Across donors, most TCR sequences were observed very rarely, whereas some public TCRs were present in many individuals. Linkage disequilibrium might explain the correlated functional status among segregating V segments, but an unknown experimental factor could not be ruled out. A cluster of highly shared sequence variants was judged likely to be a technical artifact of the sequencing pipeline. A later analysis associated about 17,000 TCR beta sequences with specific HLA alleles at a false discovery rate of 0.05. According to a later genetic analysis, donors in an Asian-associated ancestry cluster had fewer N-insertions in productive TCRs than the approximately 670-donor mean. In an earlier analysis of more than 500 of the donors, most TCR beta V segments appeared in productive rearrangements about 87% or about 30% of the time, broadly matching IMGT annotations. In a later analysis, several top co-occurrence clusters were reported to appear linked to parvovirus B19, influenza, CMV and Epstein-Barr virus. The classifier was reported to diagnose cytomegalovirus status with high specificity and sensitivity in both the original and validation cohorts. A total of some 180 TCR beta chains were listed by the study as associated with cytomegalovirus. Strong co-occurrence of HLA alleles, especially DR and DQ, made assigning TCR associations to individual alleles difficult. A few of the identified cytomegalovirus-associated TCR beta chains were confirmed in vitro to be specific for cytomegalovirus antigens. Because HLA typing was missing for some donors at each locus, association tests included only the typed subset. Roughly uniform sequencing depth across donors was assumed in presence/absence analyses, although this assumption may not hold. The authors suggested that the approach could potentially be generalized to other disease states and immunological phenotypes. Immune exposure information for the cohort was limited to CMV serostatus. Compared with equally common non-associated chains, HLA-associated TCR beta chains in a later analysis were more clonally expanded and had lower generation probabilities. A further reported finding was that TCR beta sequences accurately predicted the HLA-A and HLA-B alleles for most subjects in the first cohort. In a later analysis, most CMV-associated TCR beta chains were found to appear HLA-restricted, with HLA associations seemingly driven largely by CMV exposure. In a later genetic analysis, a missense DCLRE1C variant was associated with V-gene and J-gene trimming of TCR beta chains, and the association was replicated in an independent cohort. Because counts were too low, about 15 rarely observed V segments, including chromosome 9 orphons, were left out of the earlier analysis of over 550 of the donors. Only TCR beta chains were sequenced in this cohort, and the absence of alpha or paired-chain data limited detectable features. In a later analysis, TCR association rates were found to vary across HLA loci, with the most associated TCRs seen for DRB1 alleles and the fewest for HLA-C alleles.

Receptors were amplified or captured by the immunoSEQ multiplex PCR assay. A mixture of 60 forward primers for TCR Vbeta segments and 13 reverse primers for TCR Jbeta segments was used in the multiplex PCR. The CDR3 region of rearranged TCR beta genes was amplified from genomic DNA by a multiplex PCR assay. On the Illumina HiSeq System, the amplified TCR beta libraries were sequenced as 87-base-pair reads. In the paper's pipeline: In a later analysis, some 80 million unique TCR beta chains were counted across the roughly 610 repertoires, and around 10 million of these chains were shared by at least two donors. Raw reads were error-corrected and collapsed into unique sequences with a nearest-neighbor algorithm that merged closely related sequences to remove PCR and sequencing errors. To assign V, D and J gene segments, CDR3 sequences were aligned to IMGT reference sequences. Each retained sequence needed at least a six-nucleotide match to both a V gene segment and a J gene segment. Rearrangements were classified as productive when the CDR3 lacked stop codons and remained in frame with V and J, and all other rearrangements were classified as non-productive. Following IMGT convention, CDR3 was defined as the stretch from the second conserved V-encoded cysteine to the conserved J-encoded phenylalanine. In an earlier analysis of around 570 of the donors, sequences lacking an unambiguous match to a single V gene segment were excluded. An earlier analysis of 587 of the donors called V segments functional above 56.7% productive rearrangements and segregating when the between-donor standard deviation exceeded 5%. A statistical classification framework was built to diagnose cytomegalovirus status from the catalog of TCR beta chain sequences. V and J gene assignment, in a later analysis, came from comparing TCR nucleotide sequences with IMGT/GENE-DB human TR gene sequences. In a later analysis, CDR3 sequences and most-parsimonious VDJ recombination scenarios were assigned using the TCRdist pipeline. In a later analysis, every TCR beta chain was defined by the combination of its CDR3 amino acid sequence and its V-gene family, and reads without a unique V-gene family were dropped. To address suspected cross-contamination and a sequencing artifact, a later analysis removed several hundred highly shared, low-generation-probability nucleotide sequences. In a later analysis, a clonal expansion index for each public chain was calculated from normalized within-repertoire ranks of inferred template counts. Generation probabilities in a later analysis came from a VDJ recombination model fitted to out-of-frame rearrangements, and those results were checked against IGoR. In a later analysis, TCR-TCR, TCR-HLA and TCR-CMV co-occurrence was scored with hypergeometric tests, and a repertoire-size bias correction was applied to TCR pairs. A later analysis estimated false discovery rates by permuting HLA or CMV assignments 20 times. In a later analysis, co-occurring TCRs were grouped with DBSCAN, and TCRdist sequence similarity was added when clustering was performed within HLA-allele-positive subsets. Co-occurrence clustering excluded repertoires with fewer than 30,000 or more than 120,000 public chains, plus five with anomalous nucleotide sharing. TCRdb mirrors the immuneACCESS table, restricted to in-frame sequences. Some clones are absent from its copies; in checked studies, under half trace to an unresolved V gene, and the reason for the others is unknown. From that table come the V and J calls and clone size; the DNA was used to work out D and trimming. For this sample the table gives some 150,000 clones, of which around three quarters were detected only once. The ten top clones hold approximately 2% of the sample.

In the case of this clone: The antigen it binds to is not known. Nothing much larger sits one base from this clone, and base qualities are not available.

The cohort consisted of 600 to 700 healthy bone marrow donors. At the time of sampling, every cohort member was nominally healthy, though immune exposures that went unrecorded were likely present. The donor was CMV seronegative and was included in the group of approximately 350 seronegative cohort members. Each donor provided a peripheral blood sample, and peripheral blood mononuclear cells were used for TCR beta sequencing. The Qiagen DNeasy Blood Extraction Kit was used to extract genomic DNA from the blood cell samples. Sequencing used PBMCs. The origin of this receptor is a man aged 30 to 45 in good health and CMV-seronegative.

Read as DNA, the sequence is TGTGCCAGTAGTGGGTCGGGTTTCTACAATGAGCAGTTCTTC. The translation is CASSGSGFYNEQFF. The chain uses TRBV19 and TRBJ2-1, with no confidently assigned D gene. According to the germline V gene (reference sequence), CDR1 reads LNHDA and CDR2 reads SQIVND. The V end loses 5 bases and the J end loses 3 bases, and a stretch of 11 bases separates them. The CDR3 numbers 14 residues from cysteine through phenylalanine. Left in the record is the CDR3 DNA by itself, 42 bases read in frame from the first base.